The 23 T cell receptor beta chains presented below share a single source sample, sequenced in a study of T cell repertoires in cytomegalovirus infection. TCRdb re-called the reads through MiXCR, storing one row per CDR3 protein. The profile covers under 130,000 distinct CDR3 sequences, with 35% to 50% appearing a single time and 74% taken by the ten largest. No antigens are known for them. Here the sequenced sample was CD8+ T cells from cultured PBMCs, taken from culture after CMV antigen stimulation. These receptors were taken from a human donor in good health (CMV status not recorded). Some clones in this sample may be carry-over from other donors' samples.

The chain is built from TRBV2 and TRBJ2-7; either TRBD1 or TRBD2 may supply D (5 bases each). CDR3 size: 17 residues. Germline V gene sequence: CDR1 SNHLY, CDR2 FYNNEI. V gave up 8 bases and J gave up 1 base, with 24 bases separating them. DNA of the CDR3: TGTGCCAGCTCCTCCCTCGGCGGCAGGGACCCTTCCTACGAGCAGTACTTC. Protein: CASSSLGGRDPSYEQYF.

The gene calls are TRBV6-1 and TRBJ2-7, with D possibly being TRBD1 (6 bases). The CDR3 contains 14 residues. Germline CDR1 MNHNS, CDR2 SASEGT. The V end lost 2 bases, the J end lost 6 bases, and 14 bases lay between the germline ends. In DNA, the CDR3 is TGTGCCAGCAGTGAACCCAGGGAAGGGGGCGAGCAGTACTTC. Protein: CASSEPREGGEQYF.

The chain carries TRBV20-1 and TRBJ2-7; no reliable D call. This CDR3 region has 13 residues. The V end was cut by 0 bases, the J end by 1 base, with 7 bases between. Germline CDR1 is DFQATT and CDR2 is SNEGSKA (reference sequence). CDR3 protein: CSARDWASYEQYF. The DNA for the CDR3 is TGCAGTGCTAGAGATTGGGCATCCTACGAGCAGTACTTC.

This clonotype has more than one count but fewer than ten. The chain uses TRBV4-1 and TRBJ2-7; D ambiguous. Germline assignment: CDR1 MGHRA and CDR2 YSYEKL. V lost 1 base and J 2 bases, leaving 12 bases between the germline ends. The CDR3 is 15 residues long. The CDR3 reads CASSQGNLLTYEQYF. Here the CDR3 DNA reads TGCGCCAGCAGCCAAGGTAACCTGTTAACCTACGAGCAGTACTTC.

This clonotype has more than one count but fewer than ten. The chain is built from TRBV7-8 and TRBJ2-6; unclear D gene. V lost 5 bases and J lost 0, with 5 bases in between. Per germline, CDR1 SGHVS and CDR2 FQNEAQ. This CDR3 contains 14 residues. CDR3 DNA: TGTGCCAGCAGCCCGAGCTCTGGGGCCAACGTCCTGACTTTC. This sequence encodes CASSPSSGANVLTF. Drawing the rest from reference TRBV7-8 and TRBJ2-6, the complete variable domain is GAGVSQSPRYKVAKRGQDVALRCDPISGHVSLFWYQQALGQGPEFLTYFQNEAQLDKSGLPSDRFFAERPEGSVSTLKIQRTQQEDSAVYLCASSPSSGANVLTFGAGSRLTVL.

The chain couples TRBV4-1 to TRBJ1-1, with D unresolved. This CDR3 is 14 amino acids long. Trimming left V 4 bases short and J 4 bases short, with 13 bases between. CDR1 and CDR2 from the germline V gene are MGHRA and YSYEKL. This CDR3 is CASSPIPGATEAFF. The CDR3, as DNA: TGCGCCAGCAGCCCAATTCCCGGAGCCACTGAAGCTTTCTTT.

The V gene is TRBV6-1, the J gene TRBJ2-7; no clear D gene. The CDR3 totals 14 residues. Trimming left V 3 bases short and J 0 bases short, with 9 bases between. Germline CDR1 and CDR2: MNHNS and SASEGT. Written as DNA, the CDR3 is TGTGCCAGCAGTGACAGGCCAACCTCCTACGAGCAGTACTTC. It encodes CASSDRPTSYEQYF.

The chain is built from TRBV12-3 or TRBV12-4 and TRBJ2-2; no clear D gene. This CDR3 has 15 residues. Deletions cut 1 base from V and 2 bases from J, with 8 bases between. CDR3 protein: CASSLEGGNTGELFF. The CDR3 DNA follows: TGTGCCAGCAGTTTAGAGGGCGGAAACACCGGGGAGCTGTTTTTT.

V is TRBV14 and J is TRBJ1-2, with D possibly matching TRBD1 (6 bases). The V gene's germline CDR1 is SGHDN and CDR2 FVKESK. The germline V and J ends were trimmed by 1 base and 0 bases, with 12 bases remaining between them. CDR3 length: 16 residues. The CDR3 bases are TGTGCCAGCAGCCAAGTACAGGGAGAGGCTAACTATGGCTACACCTTC. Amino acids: CASSQVQGEANYGYTF.

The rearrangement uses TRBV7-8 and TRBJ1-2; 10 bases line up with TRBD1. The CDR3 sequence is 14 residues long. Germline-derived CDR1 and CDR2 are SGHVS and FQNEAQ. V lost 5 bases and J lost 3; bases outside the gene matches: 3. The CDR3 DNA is TGTGCCAGCAGCGGCGGACAGGGGGACTATGGCTACACCTTC. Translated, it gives CASSGGQGDYGYTF.

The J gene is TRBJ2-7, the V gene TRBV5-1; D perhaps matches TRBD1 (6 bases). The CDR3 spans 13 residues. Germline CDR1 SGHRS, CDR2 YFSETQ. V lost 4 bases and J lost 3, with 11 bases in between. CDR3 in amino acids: CASSTGQYYEQYF. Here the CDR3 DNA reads TGCGCCAGCAGCACCGGACAGTACTACGAGCAGTACTTC. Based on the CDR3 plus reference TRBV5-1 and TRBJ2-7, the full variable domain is KAGVTQTPRYLIKTRGQQVTLSCSPISGHRSVSWYQQTPGQGLQFLFEYFSETQRNKGNFPGRFSGRQFSNSRSEMNVSTLELGDSALYLCASSTGQYYEQYFGPGTRLTVT.

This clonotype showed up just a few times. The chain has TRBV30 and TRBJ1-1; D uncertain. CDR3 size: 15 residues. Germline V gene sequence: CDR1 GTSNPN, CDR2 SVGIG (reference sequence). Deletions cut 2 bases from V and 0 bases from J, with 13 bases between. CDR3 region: CAWSPENTLNTEAFF. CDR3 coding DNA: TGTGCCTGGAGTCCCGAGAATACTTTGAACACTGAAGCTTTCTTT.

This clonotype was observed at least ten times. In DNA form, the CDR3 reads TGCAGTGCTAGAATTGACGCGCAAAATACGCAGTATTTT. Its protein is CSARIDAQNTQYF. J is TRBJ2-3 and V is TRBV20-1; D is undetermined. The CDR3 consists of 13 residues. The V gene lost 2 bases and the J gene lost 7 bases, with 13 bases spanning the gap. Germline CDR1 and CDR2: DFQATT and SNEGSKA (reference sequence).

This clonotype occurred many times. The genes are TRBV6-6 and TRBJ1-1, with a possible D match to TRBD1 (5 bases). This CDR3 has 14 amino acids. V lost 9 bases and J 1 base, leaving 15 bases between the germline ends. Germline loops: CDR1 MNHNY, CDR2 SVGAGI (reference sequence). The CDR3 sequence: CASRGPTENTEAFF. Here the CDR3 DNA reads TGTGCCAGTAGAGGGCCGACAGAGAACACTGAAGCTTTCTTT.

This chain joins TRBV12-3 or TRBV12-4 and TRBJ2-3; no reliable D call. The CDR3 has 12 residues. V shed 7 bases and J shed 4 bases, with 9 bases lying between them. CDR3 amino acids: CASTDGPDTQYF. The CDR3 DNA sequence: TGTGCCAGCACCGACGGGCCAGATACGCAGTATTTT.

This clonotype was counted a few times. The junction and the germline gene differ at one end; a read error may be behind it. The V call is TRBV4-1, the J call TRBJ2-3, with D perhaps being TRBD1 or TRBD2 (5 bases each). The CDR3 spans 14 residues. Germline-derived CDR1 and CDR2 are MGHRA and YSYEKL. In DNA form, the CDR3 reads TGCGCCAGCAGCCAAGACTCCGGGACCCTCACGCGGTATTTT. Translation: CASSQDSGTLTRYF.

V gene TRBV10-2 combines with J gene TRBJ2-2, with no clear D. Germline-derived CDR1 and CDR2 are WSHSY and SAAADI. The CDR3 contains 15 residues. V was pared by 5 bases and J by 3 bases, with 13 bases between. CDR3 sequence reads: CASSFPPPDTGELFF. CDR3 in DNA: TGCGCCAGCAGTTTTCCACCCCCGGACACCGGGGAGCTGTTTTTT.

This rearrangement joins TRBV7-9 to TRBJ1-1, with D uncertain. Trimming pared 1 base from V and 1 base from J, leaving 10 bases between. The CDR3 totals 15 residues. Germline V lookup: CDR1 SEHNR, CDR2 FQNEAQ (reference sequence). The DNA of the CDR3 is TGTGCCAGCAGCTTAGTGTCAGGACCGAACACTGAAGCTTTCTTT. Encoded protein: CASSLVSGPNTEAFF.

The DNA for the CDR3 is TGCGCCAGCAGCCAAGAAGGGGGCGGCGATGAGCAGTTCTTC. Translating it yields CASSQEGGGDEQFF. This rearrangement joins TRBV4-1 to TRBJ2-1, with TRBD1 identical over 7 bases. J was trimmed by 8 bases and V by 0 bases; bases with no gene match: 4. The germline V gene encodes CDR1 MGHRA and CDR2 YSYEKL. The CDR3 has 14 amino acids.

In nucleotides, the CDR3 is TGTGCCAGCAGCTTAGGGACAGGGGCCCTCTATGGCTACACCTTC. This gives the protein CASSLGTGALYGYTF. The chain uses TRBV7-2 and TRBJ1-2; 9 bases fit TRBD1. The CDR3 spans 15 residues. Germline CDR1 is SGHTA and CDR2 is FQGNSA. The V and J ends lost 1 base and 4 bases, in that order; junction bases with no gene match: 4.

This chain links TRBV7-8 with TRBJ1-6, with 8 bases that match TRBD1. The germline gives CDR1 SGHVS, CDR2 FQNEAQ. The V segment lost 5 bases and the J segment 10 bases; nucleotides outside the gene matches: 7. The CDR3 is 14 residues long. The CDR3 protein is CASSHGQGLSPLHF. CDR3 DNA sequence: TGTGCCAGCAGCCACGGACAGGGTTTGTCACCCCTCCACTTT.

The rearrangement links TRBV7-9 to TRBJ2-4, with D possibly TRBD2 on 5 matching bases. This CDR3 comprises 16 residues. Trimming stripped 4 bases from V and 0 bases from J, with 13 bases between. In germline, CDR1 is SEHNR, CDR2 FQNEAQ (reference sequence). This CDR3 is CASSYNLGLAKNIQYF. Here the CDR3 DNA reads TGTGCCAGCAGCTACAACCTAGGACTAGCCAAAAACATTCAGTACTTC.

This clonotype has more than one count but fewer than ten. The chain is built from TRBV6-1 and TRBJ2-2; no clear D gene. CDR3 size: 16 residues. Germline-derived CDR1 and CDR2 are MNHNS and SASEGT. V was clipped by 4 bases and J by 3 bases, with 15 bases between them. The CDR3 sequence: CASSALGETYTGELFF. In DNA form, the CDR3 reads TGTGCCAGCAGTGCCCTTGGCGAGACCTACACCGGGGAGCTGTTTTTT.